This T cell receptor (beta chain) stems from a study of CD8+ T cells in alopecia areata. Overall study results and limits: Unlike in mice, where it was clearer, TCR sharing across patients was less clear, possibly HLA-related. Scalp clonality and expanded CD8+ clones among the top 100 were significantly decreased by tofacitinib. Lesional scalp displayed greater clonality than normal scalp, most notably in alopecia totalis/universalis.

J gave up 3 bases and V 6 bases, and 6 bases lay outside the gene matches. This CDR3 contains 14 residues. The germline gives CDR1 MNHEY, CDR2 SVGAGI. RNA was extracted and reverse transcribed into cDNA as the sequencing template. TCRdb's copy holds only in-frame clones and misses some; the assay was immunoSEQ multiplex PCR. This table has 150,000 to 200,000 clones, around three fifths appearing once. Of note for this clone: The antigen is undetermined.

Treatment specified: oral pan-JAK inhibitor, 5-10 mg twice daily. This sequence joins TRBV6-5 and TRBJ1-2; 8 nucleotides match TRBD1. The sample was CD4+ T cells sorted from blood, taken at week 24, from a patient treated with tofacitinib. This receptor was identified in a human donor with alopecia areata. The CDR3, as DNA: TGTGCCAGCAGAACAGGGGGTGGGTACTATGGCTACACCTTC. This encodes CASRTGGGYYGYTF.